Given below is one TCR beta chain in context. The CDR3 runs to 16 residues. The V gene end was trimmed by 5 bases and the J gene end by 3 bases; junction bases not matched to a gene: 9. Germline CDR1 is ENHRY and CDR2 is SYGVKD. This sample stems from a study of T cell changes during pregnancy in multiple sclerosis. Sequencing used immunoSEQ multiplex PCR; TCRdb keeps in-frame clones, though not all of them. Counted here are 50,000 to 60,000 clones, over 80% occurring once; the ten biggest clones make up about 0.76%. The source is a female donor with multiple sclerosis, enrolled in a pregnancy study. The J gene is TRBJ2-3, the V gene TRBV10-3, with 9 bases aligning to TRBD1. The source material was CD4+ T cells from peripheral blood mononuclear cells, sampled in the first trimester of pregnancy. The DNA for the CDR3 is TGTGCCATCAGTTCTCCTCCGGGACAGGGAACAGATACGCAGTATTTT. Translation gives CAISSPPGQGTDTQYF.